Reported below is one TCR beta chain. This sample is drawn from a study of blood T cell repertoires in COVID-19. For the study at large: PBMCs, B-cell-depleted T cells, or T cells were the source of the cDNA or gDNA that made up the material.

Per the study methods: From reference gene primer amplification, estimates of nucleated cell counts were derived. Method: immunoSEQ multiplex PCR; TCRdb's copy keeps in-frame clones and lacks some. That table furnishes V, J and clone size, whereas the DNA furnished D and trimming. This sample has a few hundred thousand clones, with approximately 87% found just once. The CDR3 spans 14 residues. Between the trimmed V and J ends, which lost 5 bases and 4 bases, there was a span of 13 bases. The germline V gene has CDR1 MDHEN and CDR2 SYDVKM. This rearrangement joins TRBV28 to TRBJ2-3, with D uncertain. Sequenced input: peripheral blood. This clonotype was obtained from a woman aged 45-59 years with acute or convalescent COVID-19. The CDR3 coding sequence is TGTGCCAGCAGTCCTCCAGGCATCTCAGATACGCAGTATTTT. This codes for CASSPPGISDTQYF.